The TCR beta chain under discussion was sequenced for a study of blood T cell repertoires in COVID-19. Study context: Researchers got acute and convalescent COVID-19 samples from the United States, Italy and Spain.

Assay used: immunoSEQ multiplex PCR; TCRdb lists only in-frame clones, some missing. The profile shows about 220,000 clones, 82% of them singletons. The trim removed 3 bases at V and 4 bases at J, leaving 5 bases unmatched. Germline assignment: CDR1 KGHSH and CDR2 LQKENI. The CDR3 loop spans 14 amino acids. Followed over time, Seattle patients had been enrolled while infection was active. This chain links TRBV18 with TRBJ1-2; TRBD1 aligns across 7 bases. The receptor's source is a woman aged 65 to 85 with COVID-19, enrolled during active disease. What was sequenced was peripheral blood. The CDR3 bases are TGTGCCAGCTCACCTGGGACAGATAGCTATGGCTACACCTTC. This encodes CASSPGTDSYGYTF.